The next 13 T cell receptor beta chains were all read from a single sample in a study of T-cell memory formation after mild COVID-19. In TCRdb, the 5' RACE reads were re-called with MiXCR into one record per CDR3 protein. This table has 84,000 or so distinct CDR3 sequences, approximately 15% appearing once. Specimen: PBMCs or a T cell subset sorted from them (not recorded which). The receptors come from an adult woman who had mild COVID-19 (a few samples of this study predate the infection). Cell type and time point are not known.

This clonotype was counted a few times. The chain has TRBV3-1 and TRBJ2-7; D is uncertain. The length of the CDR3 is 17 residues. Trimming cost V 4 bases and J 3 bases, with 22 bases left between them. Germline V gene lookup returns CDR1 LGHDT and CDR2 YNNKEL (reference sequence). CDR3 residues: CASSLVVWGENNYEQYF. The CDR3, as DNA: TGTGCCAGCAGCCTTGTCGTCTGGGGTGAGAATAACTACGAGCAGTACTTC.

The CDR3 spells CASSLVARPAGANVLTF. CDR3 bases: TGTGCCAGCAGCTTAGTGGCCAGGCCAGCAGGGGCCAACGTCCTGACTTTC. The chain recombines TRBV11-2 with TRBJ2-6; no reliable D call. Germline CDR1 is SGHAT and CDR2 is FQNNGV. Trimming removed 1 base from V and 4 bases from J, with 14 bases in between. This CDR3 has 17 amino acids. Variable domain in full (rest from reference TRBV11-2 and TRBJ2-6): EAGVAQSPRYKIIEKRQSVAFWCNPISGHATLYWYQQILGQGPKLLIQFQNNGVVDDSQLPKDRFSAERLKGVDSTLKIQPAKLEDSAVYLCASSLVARPAGANVLTFGAGSRLTVL.

The chain carries TRBV12-3 or TRBV12-4 and TRBJ1-1; D is possibly TRBD1 (6 bases). Trimming took 7 bases from V and 8 from J, leaving 17 bases between them. The CDR3 has 13 residues. CDR3 sequence reads: CASIIGGALEAFF. CDR3 DNA sequence: TGTGCCAGCATTATAGGGGGAGCCCTCGAAGCTTTCTTT.

This clonotype was recorded a few times. The genes are TRBV7-9 and TRBJ1-4, with a weak D call TRBD1 (6 bases). The CDR3 covers 14 residues. Germline V gene sequence: CDR1 SEHNR, CDR2 FQNEAQ (reference sequence). The V gene lost 5 bases and the J gene lost 5 bases, with 12 bases spanning the gap. CDR3 protein: CASSNREGNEKLFF. DNA for the CDR3: TGTGCCAGCAGCAACAGGGAGGGGAATGAAAAACTGTTTTTT.

J is TRBJ1-2 and V is TRBV29-1; 8 nucleotides line up with TRBD1. With 3 bases clipped from V and 2 bases from J, the junction kept 2 bases outside the gene matches. CDR3 length: 13 amino acids. Germline V gives CDR1 SQVTM, CDR2 ANQGSEA. The CDR3 nucleotides are TGCAGCGTTGAGACAGGGGCCAACTATGGCTACACCTTC. It translates to CSVETGANYGYTF.

This clonotype was counted between two and nine times. This chain joins TRBV30 and TRBJ2-3; D remains ambiguous. V was cut by 0 bases and J by 1 base, with 2 bases left in between. The CDR3 extends over 12 amino acids. CDR1 and CDR2 from the germline V gene are GTSNPN and SVGIG (reference sequence). This CDR3 reads CAWSVGTDTQYF. As DNA, the CDR3 is TGTGCCTGGAGTGTGGGCACAGATACGCAGTATTTT.

This clonotype appeared a few times. CDR3 amino acids: CASRLSDPLAGGPGKNIQYF. CDR3 DNA sequence: TGTGCCAGCAGACTCTCAGACCCCCTAGCGGGAGGGCCTGGCAAAAACATTCAGTACTTC. J is TRBJ2-4 and V is TRBV7-9; TRBD2 aligns across 12 bases. Germline V gene sequence: CDR1 SEHNR, CDR2 FQNEAQ (reference sequence). The CDR3 covers 20 residues. J was trimmed by 3 bases and V by 6 bases; bases with no gene match: 18.

This clonotype came up many times. V and J are TRBV4-2 and TRBJ2-3, with D possibly called TRBD1 or TRBD2 (5 bases each). Trimming stripped 4 bases from V and 2 bases from J, with 13 bases between. The CDR3 consists of 15 residues. The germline V gene encodes CDR1 LGHNA and CDR2 YNFKEQ. DNA of the CDR3: TGTGCCAGCAGCCCCCGGGACCCGGCCACAGATACGCAGTATTTT. It yields the protein CASSPRDPATDTQYF.

The V gene is TRBV5-8, the J gene TRBJ2-5, with 11 positions matching TRBD2. The CDR3 consists of 15 residues. The germline V gene has CDR1 SGHTS and CDR2 YDEGEE. Losses at the gene ends were 4 bases for V and 5 bases for J; bases not matched to a gene: 7. Here the CDR3 reads CASSALTSGSETQYF. CDR3 nucleotides: TGTGCCAGCAGCGCCCTCACTAGCGGGAGTGAGACCCAGTACTTC.

This clonotype has only a few counts. This chain links TRBV27 with TRBJ2-1, with 7 bases that match TRBD2. There are 17 residues in the CDR3. Trimming removed 1 base from V and 10 bases from J; junction bases left unmatched: 16. Germline V CDR1 and CDR2: MNHEY, SMNVEV (reference sequence). CDR3 DNA sequence: TGTGCCAGCAGTTTATTATTTTTGCGGGAGAGGGAGGGGGAGCAGTTCTTC. Its protein is CASSLLFLREREGEQFF.

The V and J genes are TRBV19 and TRBJ2-7; perhaps TRBD1 as D (6 bases). Between the trimmed V and J ends, which lost 6 bases and 3 bases, there was a span of 18 bases. This CDR3 is built from 15 residues. The germline V gene has CDR1 LNHDA and CDR2 SQIVND (reference sequence). The CDR3 DNA is TGTGCCAGTAGCATGTCGACAGGAGTAAACTACGAGCAGTACTTC. It codes for CASSMSTGVNYEQYF. Looking up the rest from reference TRBV19 and TRBJ2-7 gives the full variable domain: DGGITQSPKYLFRKEGQNVTLSCEQNLNHDAMYWYRQDPGQGLRLIYYSQIVNDFQKGDIAEGYSVSREKKESFPLTVTSAQKNPTAFYLCASSMSTGVNYEQYFGPGTRLTVT.

The rearrangement joins TRBV25-1 to TRBJ2-5; 7 nucleotides line up with TRBD2. V shed 9 bases, J shed 0 bases, and the junction held 4 bases outside the gene matches. Germline-derived CDR1 and CDR2 are MGHDK and SYGVNS. The length of the CDR3 is 13 residues. The CDR3 loop reads CASSRENQETQYF. CDR3 sequence (DNA): TGTGCCAGTTCGCGGGAGAACCAAGAGACCCAGTACTTC.

This chain uses TRBV24-1 with TRBJ2-3; D is perhaps TRBD2 (5 bases). Germline CDR1 and CDR2: KGHDR and SFDVKD. V lost 2 bases, J lost 2 bases, and 10 bases lay in between. There are 15 residues in the CDR3. CDR3 bases: TGTGCCACCAGTGATTCCCGGGATGACACAGATACGCAGTATTTT. The encoded protein is CATSDSRDDTDTQYF.